The sequence of this T cell receptor (beta chain) was determined in a study of beta chain features in type 1 diabetes. Study results and caveats: Moderately but significantly shorter TCRB CDR3s were found in Type 1 diabetes patients in all four CD4+ subsets. More deletions and fewer insertions at VDJ junctions were seen in type 1 diabetes patients.

This clone was detected only a few times. Its antigen is unknown. The junction had 9 bases not matched to a gene; V was cut back by 0 bases and J by 10 bases. Germline CDR1 SEHNR, CDR2 FQNEAQ (reference sequence). The CDR3 has 15 residues. The entirety of the isolated RNA underwent reverse transcription, so expressed TCRB transcripts were sequenced. Sequencing was performed with immunoSEQ multiplex PCR; in TCRdb, only in-frame clones are kept and a portion is missing. The profile shows about 180,000 clones, 10% to 15% of them singletons. It was via CD45RO/CCR7/CD25/CD127/CD95/CD27 that CD4+ naive, central memory, regulatory and stem cell-like memory cells were sorted.

This sequence joins TRBV7-9 and TRBJ2-1, with 7 bases matching TRBD2. The material sequenced was central memory CD4+ T cells from blood. This receptor was identified in a woman between 18 and 29 years old in good health. The CDR3 protein is CASSLALSGRMEQFF. CDR3 DNA sequence: TGTGCCAGCAGCTTAGCGCTTTCCGGGAGGATGGAGCAGTTCTTC.